This T cell receptor (beta chain) is from a study of blood T cell repertoires in COVID-19 (dated by TCRdb to the early 2020s). With regard to the full study: Samples covering the acute and convalescent phases of COVID-19 were provided by collaborators in the United States, Italy and Spain. The prospective study material was composed of cDNA or gDNA derived from T cells, B-cell-depleted T cells, or PBMCs. The dataset comprised deeply sampled blood TCRbeta repertoires from subjects exposed to, actively infected with, or recovered from COVID-19. The repertoires were released in a freely available public database meant as a resource for research on the immune response to SARS-CoV-2. The samples were drawn from the first 160 participants of the ongoing ImmuneRACE study and from roughly 1,300 subjects provided by 6 global collaborators. Nearly every sample came with metadata listing a de-identified subject ID, COVID-19 status, age in years and sex. HLA class I and class II types, where available, came from metadata supplied by the sample provider rather than from assay-based typing. Beyond this particular receptor, the publication reports: Clinical and demographic metadata were provided uncurated, with the amount varying by source and participant.

This clone was seen only a few times. Its antigen is unknown. Per-nucleotide qualities are absent, and no much larger clonotype sits a single base away. Enrolling through a virtual design, the prospective study's participants ranged in age from roughly 18 to 90 years and lived across about two dozen United States geographic areas. Cohort assignment in the prospective study relied on participant-reported clinical history from a screening survey and a study questionnaire. Mobile phlebotomists in the prospective study collected whole blood, serum and a nasopharyngeal or oropharyngeal swab from every participant. Additional blood draws and questionnaires over an approximately 2-month period could optionally be provided by prospective study participants. Before DNA extraction, prospective study blood samples were shipped either frozen or at room temperature. Reading the germline V gene gives CDR1 SNHLY and CDR2 FYNNEI. The CDR3, from cysteine to phenylalanine, totals 14 residues. The CDR3 DNA has 42 bases and is translated from base 1. V trim: 6 bases; J trim: 4 bases; unmatched bases: 8.

TCRbeta CDR3 regions were amplified from genomic DNA by means of the immunoSEQ Assay, a bias-controlled multiplex PCR. The source study handled its data this way. Within the assay, amplification of reference gene primers was used to estimate how many nucleated cells each sample contained. To quantify the absolute abundance of each unique TCRbeta CDR3 rearrangement, sequence reads were collapsed and filtered. For each sample, productive Simpson clonality was calculated as the square root of Simpson's diversity index across productive rearrangements. The source is immuneACCESS, and TCRdb retained only in-frame sequences with V and J called. Part of the clones is not carried over; for the studies checked, unresolved V genes explain less than half of this, and the remainder is unexplained. Clone size and V and J calls were adopted from that table, with D and trimming inferred from the DNA. Present in this sample are roughly 300,000 clones, 65% to 90% of which were seen just once. 4% to 5.5% of the sample belongs to the ten largest clones.

This clonotype was sampled from a woman between 35 and 50 years old with acute COVID-19. Sequencing used PBMCs or T cells enriched from blood (not recorded which). The chain is made from TRBV2 and TRBJ1-2; TRBD1 agrees with 7 junctional bases. The CDR3: CASSGQVPGYGYTF. The DNA sequence is as follows: TGTGCCAGCAGCGGACAGGTCCCTGGCTATGGCTACACCTTC.